The 22 T cell receptor beta chains below were found in one sample sequenced in a study of Graves' ophthalmopathy and Graves' hyperthyroidism. For repertoire sequencing, the TCR beta CDR3 regions were amplified from RNA transcripts. HTBI primers were used in a first-round RT-PCR, which preceded a second-round multiplex PCR. TCRdb reprocessed the multiplex PCR reads via MiXCR and lists one record per CDR3 protein. The sample holds approximately 700,000 distinct CDR3 sequences, 40% seen once. Sequencing used peripheral blood. These receptors came from an adult man with Graves' ophthalmopathy.

The rearrangement uses TRBV5-4 and TRBJ2-7, with 9 bases identical to TRBD1. Germline V gene lookup returns CDR1 SGHNT and CDR2 YYREEE (reference sequence). The trim removed 5 bases at V and 4 bases at J, leaving 16 bases unmatched. The CDR3 loop spans 17 amino acids. As DNA, the CDR3 is TGTGCCAGCAGTACACCCGGGACAGGGAGGGGAGAGTACGAGCAGTACTTC. Translating it yields CASSTPGTGRGEYEQYF. Combining the CDR3 with reference TRBV5-4 and TRBJ2-7 gives the whole variable domain ETGVTQSPTHLIKTRGQQVTLRCSSQSGHNTVSWYQQALGQGPQFIFQYYREEENGRGNFPPRFSGLQFPNYSSELNVNALELDDSALYLCASSTPGTGRGEYEQYFGPGTRLTVT.

A few counts support this clonotype. The chain uses TRBV7-2 and TRBJ2-7; D unclear. V lost 5 bases to trimming and J lost 4 bases, with 15 bases between them. Germline V gene data show CDR1 as SGHTA and CDR2 as FQGNSA. The CDR3 covers 14 residues. The CDR3 spells CASSQDYEQYEQYF. The CDR3 nucleotides are TGTGCCAGCAGCCAAGATTATGAGCAGTACGAGCAGTACTTC. Full variable domain (outside the CDR3, taken from reference TRBV7-2 and TRBJ2-7): GAGVSQSPSNKVTEKGKDVELRCDPISGHTALYWYRQSLGQGLEFLIYFQGNSAPDKSGLPSDRFSAERTGGSVSTLTIQRTQQEDSAVYLCASSQDYEQYEQYFGPGTRLTVT.

The chain joins TRBV12-3 or TRBV12-4 to TRBJ2-5, with D unclear. The CDR3 length is 13 residues. V was pared by 6 bases and J by 1 base, with 9 bases between. In DNA form, the CDR3 reads TGTGCCAGCAGCAAGGAGACCCAAGAGACCCAGTACTTC. Amino acid sequence: CASSKETQETQYF.

Concerning this clonotype itself: An end of the junction differs from the germline gene, which may be a read error. The gene calls are TRBV24-1 and TRBJ1-4; D unclear. In germline, CDR1 is KGHDR, CDR2 SFDVKD. The CDR3 is 16 amino acids. CDR3 residues: CASSQDMRGKNEKLFF. The CDR3, as DNA: TGCGCCAGCAGCCAAGATATGCGGGGTAAAAATGAAAAACTGTTTTTT.

Comment on this clonotype: The junction does not match germline at one end; this may be a read error. The chain employs TRBV20-1 and TRBJ1-2; 7 positions match TRBD1. Germline V gene lookup returns CDR1 DFQATT and CDR2 SNEGSKA (reference sequence). This CDR3 has 13 amino acids. The CDR3 here is CSARDSRMAGHTF. DNA for the CDR3: TGCAGTGCTCGGGACAGTAGAATGGCTGGCCACACCTTC.

A word on this clonotype: Because it lacks the conserved phenylalanine or tryptophan at the end, this CDR3 is likely a read error. The V and J genes are TRBV28 and TRBJ2-7; the D gene is possibly TRBD2 (5 bases). The CDR3 spans 14 residues. Germline assignment: CDR1 MDHEN and CDR2 SYDVKM. With 6 bases removed from V and 5 bases from J, the gap between germline ends came to 17 bases. As DNA, the CDR3 is TGTGCCAGCAGCCAAGATTCGAGGGCACACGAGCAGTACCTC. This gives the protein CASSQDSRAHEQYL.

J is TRBJ2-2 and V is TRBV14; D might be TRBD2 (5 bases). The germline gives CDR1 SGHDN, CDR2 FVKESK. V was clipped by 4 bases and J by 6 bases, with 12 bases between them. The CDR3 length is 14 residues. The CDR3 here is CASSPDSRSGELFF. The CDR3 DNA follows: TGTGCCAGCAGCCCGGACTCTCGATCCGGGGAGCTGTTTTTT.

The chain joins TRBV5-4 to TRBJ2-5, with 9 bases matching TRBD2. This CDR3 region has 15 residues. The J segment lost 3 bases and the V segment lost 0 bases, leaving 3 bases of the junction unmatched. Germline-derived CDR1 and CDR2 are SGHNT and YYREEE (reference sequence). The CDR3 sequence is CASSLGTSEEETQYF. The CDR3 DNA is TGTGCCAGCAGCTTGGGGACTAGCGAAGAAGAGACCCAGTACTTC.

V gene TRBV29-1 combines with J gene TRBJ2-5; D gene ambiguous. Judging by the DNA end, TRBJ2-1 fits better; the J call may be wrong. This CDR3 spans 13 amino acids. Germline CDR1 SQVTM, CDR2 ANQGSEA. The chain's CDR3 is CSVVKASTDTQFF. The CDR3 region has the DNA TGCAGCGTTGTAAAAGCGAGCACAGATACGCAGTTCTTC.

As concerns this clonotype: Here the CDR3 omits its conserved ending phenylalanine or tryptophan, so a read error is the likely source. No DNA is shown, since the ends of the CDR3 on it are uncertain; the CDR3 is the one TCRdb lists. This chain joins TRBV20-1 and TRBJ1-5; TRBD1 is the table's D call, not checked against the DNA. The CDR3 is made up of 8 amino acids, end residues included. Germline CDR1 reads DFQATT; CDR2 reads SNEGSKA (reference sequence). CDR3 sequence: CSAVAGTV.

This clonotype was recorded once. The chain combines TRBV7-9 with TRBJ2-5; TRBD1 matches at 7 bases. After removal of 5 bases from V and 2 bases from J, the junction contained 5 bases not matched to a gene. CDR1 is SEHNR, CDR2 FQNEAQ, per germline (reference sequence). This CDR3 has 14 amino acids. CDR3 in amino acids: CASSQQGHQETQYF. The CDR3 nucleotides read TGTGCCAGCAGCCAACAGGGGCATCAAGAGACCCAGTACTTC.

Ten or more counts support this clonotype. The CDR3 DNA reads TGTGCCAGCAGCGCCCGGGACTACGAGCAGTACTTC. This translates into CASSARDYEQYF. This rearrangement joins TRBV2 to TRBJ2-7; weak D call: TRBD2 (5 bases). CDR1 SNHLY and CDR2 FYNNEI come from the germline V gene. This CDR3 has 12 amino acids. Trimming shortened V by 6 bases and J by 3 bases, and 9 bases separated the two germline ends.

V usage is TRBV20-1 and J usage is TRBJ1-1; the D gene is possibly TRBD1 (6 bases). The V and J ends lost 8 bases and 1 base respectively, with 14 bases between them. The germline gives CDR1 DFQATT, CDR2 SNEGSKA (reference sequence). The CDR3 runs to 13 residues. CDR3 DNA sequence: TGCAGTCCCGGACAGCGAAAGAACACTGAAGCTTTCTTT. Its protein product is CSPGQRKNTEAFF.

Concerning this clonotype itself: Being one base from a much bigger clone, this may be a read error. V and J are TRBV25-1 and TRBJ1-6; TRBD1 matches at 9 bases. This CDR3 has 15 amino acids. Germline assignment: CDR1 MGHDK and CDR2 SYGVNS. The CDR3 protein is CASSADRGSNSLLHF. CDR3 in DNA: TGTGCCAGCAGCGCCGACAGGGGGAGTAATTCACTCCTCCACTTT.

This chain links TRBV7-9 with TRBJ2-2, with no clear D. The V end lost 2 bases, the J end lost 7 bases, and 14 bases lay between the germline ends. The CDR3 length is 15 residues. The germline gives CDR1 SEHNR, CDR2 FQNEAQ (reference sequence). CDR3: CASSLRRQDLGELFF. Written as DNA, the CDR3 is TGTGCCAGCAGCTTACGTCGGCAGGACCTCGGGGAGCTGTTTTTT.

The chain has TRBV19 and TRBJ2-7; 10 nucleotides match TRBD1. CDR1 is LNHDA, CDR2 SQIVND, per germline (reference sequence). CDR3 size: 15 residues. The J segment lost 2 bases and the V segment lost 2 bases, leaving 3 bases of the junction unmatched. DNA of the CDR3: TGTGCCAGTAGTATATCGGGACAGGGGCCCTACGAGCAGTACTTC. Protein sequence: CASSISGQGPYEQYF.

This clonotype was picked up one time. This may be a read error, as it is one base from a much larger clone. The chain carries TRBV7-9 and TRBJ1-4; D might be TRBD1 (6 bases). The V gene's germline CDR1 is SEHNR and CDR2 FQNEAQ (reference sequence). CDR3 length equals 14 residues. The V end lost 4 bases, the J end lost 6 bases, and 12 bases lay between the germline ends. The CDR3: CASSSDYRDEKLFF. CDR3 bases: TGTGCCAGCAGCTCCGATTACAGGGATGAAAAACTGTTTTTT.

This chain links TRBV6-4 with TRBJ2-5, with TRBD1 as a possible D gene (6 bases). The V and J ends lost 6 bases and 1 base respectively, with 12 bases between them. This CDR3 region has 14 residues. Germline CDR1 MRHNA, CDR2 SNTAGT. Here the CDR3 DNA reads TGTGCCAGCAGAGCCCGGACAGCCCAAGAGACCCAGTACTTC. This encodes CASRARTAQETQYF.

V usage is TRBV6-5 and J usage is TRBJ2-7; TRBD2 might be the D (6 bases). Trimming shortened V by 9 bases and J by 2 bases, and 14 bases separated the two germline ends. Germline lookup yields CDR1 MNHEY and CDR2 SVGAGI. The CDR3 is made up of 13 amino acids. CDR3 bases: TGTGCCAGTACTAAACGGGGGACCTACGAGCAGTACTTC. Its translation: CASTKRGTYEQYF.

Of note for this clonotype: A much larger clone lies a single base off, so this may be a read error. The chain links TRBV29-1 to TRBJ2-7; D possibly corresponds to TRBD1 (5 bases). The V end lost 4 bases, the J end lost 3 bases, and 10 bases lay between the germline ends. Germline V gene data show CDR1 as SQVTM and CDR2 as ANQGSEA. CDR3 length equals 12 residues. CDR3 nucleotide sequence: TGCAGCGTTGGAGCAGGGAACTACGAGCAGTACTTC. This encodes CSVGAGNYEQYF.

About this clonotype: A junction end diverges from the germline sequence, so it may reflect a read error. V usage is TRBV10-3 and J usage is TRBJ1-3; TRBD1 might be the D (5 bases). Germline V gene lookup returns CDR1 ENHRY and CDR2 SYGVKD. The CDR3 is 13 residues long. The CDR3 spells CAIRGTSGITIYF. CDR3 in DNA: TGTGCCATCAGGGGGACTAGCGGAATCACCATATATTTT.

The J gene is TRBJ1-2, the V gene TRBV10-3; D gene unclear. Germline-derived CDR1 and CDR2 are ENHRY and SYGVKD. Trimming pared 4 bases from V and 11 bases from J, leaving 14 bases between. The CDR3 consists of 12 residues. The CDR3 bases are TGTGCCATCAGTGGACCAAGAGGTGGTTACACCTTC. It encodes CAISGPRGGYTF.